This TCR beta chain was observed in a study of type 1 and type 2 diabetes patients. The wider study: The cohort mixed type 1 diabetes, type 2 diabetes and nondiabetic donors. CD4+ or CD8+ T cells were positively selected from PBMCs with microbeads.

This CDR3 is built from 13 residues. V lost 6 bases to trimming and J lost 6 bases; unmatched junction nucleotides: 3. Germline assignment: CDR1 SGHTA and CDR2 FQGTGA. The table lists this clonotype with a few counts. Genomic DNA was the PCR template. Multiplex PCR with 30 forward and 13 reverse primers amplified the TCR beta CDR3. TCRdb recomputed calls from the multiplex PCR reads with MiXCR, one row per CDR3 protein. The repertoire has 250,000 to 300,000 distinct CDR3 sequences, roughly 50% of them found once; the top ten carry roughly an eighth. Anyone with other autoimmune disease or infection in the prior four weeks was excluded. Peripheral blood, 7.5 to 10 milliliters per participant, was collected.

This TCR derives from a man aged 18 to 30 with type 2 diabetes. The chain links TRBV7-3 to TRBJ2-2; 8 bases line up with TRBD2. Sequencing was carried out using peripheral blood mononuclear cells (PBMCs). The CDR3 protein is CASRPGGAGELFF. CDR3 DNA sequence: TGTGCCAGCAGGCCCGGGGGGGCCGGGGAGCTGTTTTTT. The variable domain in full, with the rest retrieved from reference TRBV7-3 and TRBJ2-2, is GAGVSQTPSNKVTEKGKYVELRCDPISGHTALYWYRQSLGQGPEFLIYFQGTGAADDSGLPNDRFFAVRPEGSVSTLKIQRTERGDSAVYLCASRPGGAGELFFGEGSRLTVL.